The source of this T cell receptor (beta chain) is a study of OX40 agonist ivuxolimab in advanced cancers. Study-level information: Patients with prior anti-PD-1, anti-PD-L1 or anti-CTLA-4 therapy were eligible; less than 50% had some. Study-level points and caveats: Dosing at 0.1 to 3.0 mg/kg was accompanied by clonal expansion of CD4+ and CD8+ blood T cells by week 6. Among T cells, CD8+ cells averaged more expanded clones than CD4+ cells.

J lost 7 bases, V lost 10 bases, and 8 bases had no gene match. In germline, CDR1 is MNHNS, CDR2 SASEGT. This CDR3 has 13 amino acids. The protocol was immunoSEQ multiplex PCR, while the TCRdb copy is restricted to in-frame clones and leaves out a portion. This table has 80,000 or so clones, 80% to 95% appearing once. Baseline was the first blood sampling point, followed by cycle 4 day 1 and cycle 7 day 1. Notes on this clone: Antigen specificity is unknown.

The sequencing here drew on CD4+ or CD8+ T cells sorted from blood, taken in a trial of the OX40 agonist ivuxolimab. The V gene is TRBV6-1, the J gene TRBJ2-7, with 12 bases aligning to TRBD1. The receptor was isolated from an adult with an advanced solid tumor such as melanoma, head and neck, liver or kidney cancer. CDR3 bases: TGTGCCACCGGTGGGACAGGGGGCGGTGAGCAGTACTTC. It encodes CATGGTGGGEQYF.